This TCR beta chain stems from a study of CD8 T cells in Susac syndrome. The authors sequenced TCR beta from blood CD8+ and CD4+ T cells. TEMRA cells were FACS-enriched, unlike CD8+ and CD4+ T cells, which were negatively isolated. Random hexamers were used to reverse transcribe an amount of roughly 0.45 to 1 ug RNA. The TCR beta CDR3 was amplified by immunoSEQ multiplex PCR across 54 Vbeta, 13 Jbeta. TCRdb processed the immunoSEQ multiplex PCR reads anew with MiXCR; each CDR3 protein has one entry. The table includes 150,000 to 190,000 distinct CDR3 sequences, 94% detected once. The V gene lost 2 bases and the J gene lost 2 bases, with 13 bases spanning the gap. This CDR3 spans 15 amino acids. Germline loops: CDR1 SGHRS, CDR2 YFSETQ.

Material: CD8+ T cells from PBMCs. The chain joins TRBV5-1 to TRBJ2-5, with D unclear. The sequence was collected from a human donor with multiple sclerosis. CDR3 coding DNA: TGCGCCAGCAGCTTTAGGAAGACCAGTCAAGAGACCCAGTACTTC. Encoded protein: CASSFRKTSQETQYF.